Following are 18 T cell receptor beta chains from one sample sequenced in a study of blood T cell repertoires in COVID-19. Produced via immunoSEQ multiplex PCR; TCRdb's table is partial and in-frame only. The sample lists around 100,000 clones, 85% occurring once. What was sequenced was peripheral blood. Receptor source: a man aged 35-49 years with acute or convalescent COVID-19.

This chain uses TRBV5-1 with TRBJ1-2; 7 bases fit TRBD1. This CDR3 spans 15 amino acids. CDR1 and CDR2 (germline): SGHRS, YFSETQ. J lost 2 bases, V lost 4 bases, and 8 bases had no gene match. The CDR3 loop reads CASSPRQGPNYGYTF. The CDR3 DNA reads as TGCGCCAGCAGCCCCAGACAGGGCCCCAACTATGGCTACACCTTC. The complete variable domain, with remaining parts taken from reference TRBV5-1 and TRBJ1-2, reads KAGVTQTPRYLIKTRGQQVTLSCSPISGHRSVSWYQQTPGQGLQFLFEYFSETQRNKGNFPGRFSGRQFSNSRSEMNVSTLELGDSALYLCASSPRQGPNYGYTFGSGTRLTVV.

The sample holds one count of this clone. The chain is built from TRBV20-1 and TRBJ2-1, with D perhaps matching TRBD2 (6 bases). The CDR3 runs to 13 residues. V was cut by 3 bases and J by 3 bases, with 9 bases left in between. CDR1 and CDR2 from the germline V gene are DFQATT and SNEGSKA (reference sequence). The DNA for the CDR3 is TGCAGTGCTAGTGTGGGACTCTACAATGAGCAGTTCTTC. Translation gives CSASVGLYNEQFF.

The genes are TRBV5-6 and TRBJ1-2; no firm D call. CDR1 and CDR2 from the germline V gene are SGHDT and YYEEEE. The CDR3 has 14 residues. V was trimmed by 2 bases and J by 5 bases, leaving 13 bases between them. DNA of the CDR3: TGTGCCAGCAGCTTTGTTGGCCCTAGGTATGGCTACACCTTC. Translating gives CASSFVGPRYGYTF.

The rearrangement joins TRBV2 to TRBJ2-7, with a weak D call TRBD1 (5 bases). CDR1 is SNHLY, CDR2 FYNNEI, per germline. The CDR3 covers 11 residues. Trimming stripped 6 bases from V and 4 bases from J, with 7 bases between. The CDR3 here is CASSRQYEQYF. The CDR3 nucleotides read TGTGCCAGCAGCAGACAGTACGAGCAGTACTTC.

This sequence joins TRBV19 and TRBJ1-2; D perhaps matches TRBD1 (6 bases). Germline CDR1 LNHDA, CDR2 SQIVND (reference sequence). This CDR3 contains 15 residues. Trimming took 5 bases from V and 2 from J, leaving 15 bases between them. CDR3 nucleotide sequence: TGTGCCAGTAGTGCCGCCCGGACAGCCAACTATGGCTACACCTTC. It specifies CASSAARTANYGYTF. Using reference TRBV19 and TRBJ1-2 for the parts outside the CDR3, the full variable domain is DGGITQSPKYLFRKEGQNVTLSCEQNLNHDAMYWYRQDPGQGLRLIYYSQIVNDFQKGDIAEGYSVSREKKESFPLTVTSAQKNPTAFYLCASSAARTANYGYTFGSGTRLTVV.

The chain recombines TRBV5-1 with TRBJ2-7, with TRBD1 as a possible D gene (6 bases). The germline gives CDR1 SGHRS, CDR2 YFSETQ. The CDR3 is 13 residues long. Trimming shortened V by 4 bases and J by 8 bases, and 16 bases separated the two germline ends. This chain's CDR3 is CASSDRAGAQQYF. The CDR3 DNA is TGCGCCAGCAGCGACCGGGCAGGGGCCCAGCAGTACTTC. The entire variable domain, with the rest obtained from reference TRBV5-1 and TRBJ2-7, is as follows: KAGVTQTPRYLIKTRGQQVTLSCSPISGHRSVSWYQQTPGQGLQFLFEYFSETQRNKGNFPGRFSGRQFSNSRSEMNVSTLELGDSALYLCASSDRAGAQQYFGPGTRLTVT.

The V call is TRBV27, the J call TRBJ2-3; 9 nucleotides line up with TRBD2. The germline V gene has CDR1 MNHEY and CDR2 SMNVEV (reference sequence). The CDR3 is 18 residues long. The V segment lost 4 bases and the J segment 1 base; nucleotides outside the gene matches: 12. The CDR3 coding sequence is TGTGCCAGCAGTTGGGGTTCGAGCGGGAGGATCCGCACAGATACGCAGTATTTT. It translates to CASSWGSSGRIRTDTQYF.

This chain uses TRBV12-3 or TRBV12-4 with TRBJ1-3; no firm D call. The CDR3 has 13 residues. V lost 6 bases and J lost 4, with 10 bases in between. The CDR3 is CASSLNEGNTIYF. The CDR3 coding sequence is TGTGCCAGCAGCCTAAACGAGGGAAACACCATATATTTT.

This chain connects TRBV6-7 to TRBJ2-7; TRBD1 matches 11 bases. TRBV6-7 is an open reading frame, and its role is uncertain. Trimming at V came to 1 base and at J to 2 bases, leaving 7 bases not matched to a gene. The CDR3 sequence is 17 residues long. The CDR3 sequence: CASSYLSPGQGAYEQYF. CDR3 coding DNA: TGTGCCAGCAGTTACTTATCCCCGGGACAGGGGGCCTACGAGCAGTACTTC.

This chain connects TRBV5-6 to TRBJ2-7; D is perhaps TRBD1 (6 bases). Germline V CDR1 and CDR2: SGHDT, YYEEEE. Between the trimmed V and J ends, which lost 2 bases and 4 bases, there was a span of 13 bases. This CDR3 has 14 residues. The CDR3 DNA reads TGTGCCAGCAGCTTCGGGCAGGGGTGGTACGAGCAGTACTTC. It translates to CASSFGQGWYEQYF.

This clone was seen only once. V and J are TRBV19 and TRBJ2-7, with 11 bases aligning to TRBD1. CDR1 and CDR2 from the germline V gene are LNHDA and SQIVND (reference sequence). V was pared by 6 bases and J by 3 bases, with 7 bases of the junction left unmatched. The CDR3 runs 15 residues. CDR3: CASSQRTGGDYEQYF. As DNA, the CDR3 is TGTGCCAGTAGCCAGAGGACAGGGGGCGACTACGAGCAGTACTTC.

This chain links TRBV19 with TRBJ2-1; 12 bases map to TRBD2. Per germline, CDR1 LNHDA and CDR2 SQIVND (reference sequence). With V trimmed by 4 bases and J by 4 bases, 17 bases remained unmatched. This CDR3 has 20 amino acids. DNA of the CDR3: TGTGCCAGTAGTAGGGTCCTAGCGGGAGGGCCCTCCAACCTTTACAATGAGCAGTTCTTC. Translated: CASSRVLAGGPSNLYNEQFF.

The chain combines TRBV24-1 with TRBJ2-5; 9 positions match TRBD1. V was clipped by 4 bases and J by 3 bases; unmatched bases: 5. Looked up from germline, CDR1 is KGHDR and CDR2 is SFDVKD. This CDR3 region has 15 residues. CDR3 protein: CATSDPGTGKETQYF. DNA of the CDR3: TGTGCCACCAGTGACCCCGGGACAGGGAAAGAGACCCAGTACTTC.

The gene calls are TRBV5-1 and TRBJ2-3; maybe TRBD1 (6 bases). The CDR3 totals 15 residues. CDR1 SGHRS and CDR2 YFSETQ come from the germline V gene. V lost 4 bases and J lost 1, with 13 bases in between. This chain's CDR3 is CASSGGRVGTDTQYF. Written as DNA, the CDR3 is TGCGCCAGCAGCGGGGGCAGGGTGGGCACAGATACGCAGTATTTT.

The chain recombines TRBV5-1 with TRBJ2-7; tentatively, D is TRBD2 (6 bases). V was pared by 0 bases and J by 3 bases, with 10 bases between. This CDR3 region has 14 residues. Germline CDR1 SGHRS, CDR2 YFSETQ. The CDR3 sequence: CASSLVAGNYEQYF. The DNA for the CDR3 is TGCGCCAGCAGCTTGGTGGCGGGGAACTACGAGCAGTACTTC.

This sequence joins TRBV15 and TRBJ1-1; D unresolved. The CDR3 contains 15 residues. Germline CDR1 LNHNV, CDR2 YYDKDF (reference sequence). V was shortened by 7 bases and J by 4 bases, with 19 bases between the two germline ends. The CDR3 sequence is CATKRSAEISTEAFF. As DNA, the CDR3 is TGTGCCACCAAGCGATCTGCAGAAATAAGCACTGAAGCTTTCTTT.

This clone was picked up one time. V is TRBV5-3 and J is TRBJ1-1; the D gene is possibly TRBD1 (5 bases). TRBV5-3 is known as an ORF, though its function is uncertain. The V end lost 10 bases, the J end lost 1 base, and 11 bases lay between the germline ends. This CDR3 has 12 residues. CDR3 nucleotide sequence: TGTGCCCGGGGGAGGGGGAACACTGAAGCTTTCTTT. Protein: CARGRGNTEAFF.

The rearrangement uses TRBV12-3 or TRBV12-4 and TRBJ1-5; D may be TRBD1 (6 bases). Trimming removed 5 bases at V and 4 bases at J, with 9 bases between. The CDR3 is 13 amino acids. DNA of the CDR3: TGTGCCAGCAGTCGACAGGTTAATCAGCCCCAGCATTTT. It is translated as CASSRQVNQPQHF.